This passage covers 14 T cell receptor beta chains from one sample sequenced in a study of monozygotic twins with inflammatory bowel disease. TCRdb reprocessed the 5' RACE reads, keeping one entry per CDR3 protein, no DNA. Its clone listing holds about 380,000 distinct CDR3 sequences. The sequenced material came from blood. These receptors were taken from a human donor with ulcerative colitis or Crohn's disease, or a healthy co-twin of an affected twin (not recorded which).

Here the CDR3 reads CASSLAGTANIQYF. This chain connects TRBV7-2 to TRBJ2-4; TCRdb's D call of TRBD1 is untestable without DNA. The CDR3 consists of 14 residues. Germline assignment: CDR1 SGHTA and CDR2 FQGNSA.

The chain joins TRBV14 to TRBJ1-6; TCRdb lists TRBD1, though no DNA is available to test this call. This CDR3 spans 15 amino acids. The V gene's germline CDR1 is SGHDN and CDR2 FVKESK. This CDR3 is CASSQFTGFNSPLHF.

The rearrangement uses TRBV19 and TRBJ1-6; checking the TCRdb D call of TRBD1 is not possible without DNA. This CDR3 contains 16 residues. In germline, CDR1 is LNHDA, CDR2 SQIVND (reference sequence). The CDR3 here is CASTTGQTWYNSPLHF.

The genes are TRBV15 and TRBJ2-2; the D call of TRBD1 rests on TCRdb alone, since no DNA is present to check it. The CDR3 has 17 residues. Germline values: CDR1 LNHNV, CDR2 YYDKDF (reference sequence). This chain's CDR3 is CATSRVSWGADTGELFF.

The V call is TRBV2, the J call TRBJ1-5. CDR1 is SNHLY and CDR2 is FYNNEI in the germline V gene. The CDR3 runs to 16 residues. The chain's CDR3 is CASSEALQGPGQPQHF.

This sequence joins TRBV6-1 and TRBJ2-7; TCRdb names TRBD1, which stays unverified in the absence of DNA. The CDR3 length is 15 residues. The germline V gene has CDR1 MNHNS and CDR2 SASEGT. CDR3 in amino acids: CASTFDRGFSYEQYF.

This chain uses TRBV5-1 with TRBJ2-7; lacking DNA, the TRBD1 call made by TCRdb goes unchecked. The germline V gene encodes CDR1 SGHRS and CDR2 YFSETQ. The CDR3 contains 14 residues. The CDR3: CASSETGDLYEQYF.

This chain uses TRBV30 with TRBJ2-5; TCRdb lists TRBD2, though no DNA is available to test this call. The CDR3 loop spans 12 amino acids. Germline V lookup: CDR1 GTSNPN, CDR2 SVGIG (reference sequence). The CDR3 is CASRLAVETQYF.

This chain joins TRBV6-5 and TRBJ2-1. CDR1 and CDR2 from the germline V gene are MNHEY and SVGAGI. The CDR3 totals 15 residues. The CDR3 sequence is CASSLTRRARNEQFF.

The chain recombines TRBV12-3 or TRBV12-4 with TRBJ2-3; TCRdb returns TRBD1, unconfirmable since there is no DNA. The CDR3 contains 16 residues. The CDR3 is CASSKTGGVLPDTQYF.

CDR3 sequence: CASFFGQGKNTGELFF. The chain recombines TRBV12-3 or TRBV12-4 with TRBJ2-2; no DNA is available, so the TRBD1 call from TCRdb remains unchecked. The CDR3 is 16 residues long.

The V gene is TRBV4-2, the J gene TRBJ1-1; TCRdb outputs TRBD1, but without DNA this stays unchecked. This CDR3 is built from 14 residues. Germline lookup yields CDR1 LGHNA and CDR2 YNFKEQ. CDR3 sequence reads: CASSPQGAVTEAFF.

V is TRBV7-2 and J is TRBJ2-1; TCRdb's assignment of TRBD2 cannot be checked, as there is no DNA. CDR3 length equals 16 residues. The germline gives CDR1 SGHTA, CDR2 FQGNSA. CDR3 protein: CASGTSGGVSYNEQFF.

The J gene is TRBJ2-2, the V gene TRBV7-6; the TCRdb D gene call, TRBD1, has no DNA to confirm it. The V gene's germline CDR1 is SGHVS and CDR2 FNYEAQ. The CDR3 extends over 17 amino acids. CDR3 in amino acids: CASSPGQSISNTGELFF.